This paragraph covers one T cell receptor (beta chain) sequence. Its antigen is unidentified. The CDR3 contains 14 residues. The V and J ends lost 1 base and 6 bases respectively, with 12 bases between them. Germline V CDR1 and CDR2: SGHAT, FQNNGV. Samples were assayed with immunoSEQ v3.0 at survey level. Assay used: immunoSEQ multiplex PCR; TCRdb lists only in-frame clones, some missing. The data show tens of thousands of clones, about 90% seen once. This sample was taken from a study of long-term antiretroviral therapy in people with HIV. At minimum, one pre-ART and two post-ART PBMC samples were obtained from each donor. Points from the study as a whole: In HIV, the repertoires covered a tighter span of CDR3 lengths than in controls.

This sample comprised unsorted PBMCs, obtained about 4.5 years after starting antiretroviral therapy. The sequence came from a man between 25 and 39 years old with HIV. This chain connects TRBV11-2 to TRBJ1-1; D is perhaps TRBD1 (5 bases). The CDR3 DNA follows: TGTGCCAGCAGCTTAGCATCATTAGGGGCTGAAGCTTTCTTT. Its protein is CASSLASLGAEAFF. Combining the CDR3 with reference TRBV11-2 and TRBJ1-1 gives the whole variable domain EAGVAQSPRYKIIEKRQSVAFWCNPISGHATLYWYQQILGQGPKLLIQFQNNGVVDDSQLPKDRFSAERLKGVDSTLKIQPAKLEDSAVYLCASSLASLGAEAFFGQGTRLTVV.